This entry concerns a single TCR beta chain. These data come from a study of blood T cell repertoires in COVID-19. Participants reported their clinical history, and cohort assignment relied on those reports. TCRdb's copy holds only in-frame clones and misses some; the assay was immunoSEQ multiplex PCR. The data hold tens of thousands of clones, with roughly two thirds observed a single time. The CDR3 is made up of 12 amino acids. CDR1 and CDR2 (germline): MNHEY, SVGAGI. With 4 bases removed from V and 7 bases from J, the gap between germline ends came to 10 bases. The rearrangement uses TRBV6-5 and TRBJ1-1; no clear D. The sequence derives from a woman aged 55 to 70 who had been exposed to COVID-19. Input material: PBMCs or T cells enriched from blood (not recorded which). DNA for the CDR3: TGTGCCAGCAGTTCTCCGGGAAGTGAAGCTTTCTTT. Translating it yields CASSSPGSEAFF.